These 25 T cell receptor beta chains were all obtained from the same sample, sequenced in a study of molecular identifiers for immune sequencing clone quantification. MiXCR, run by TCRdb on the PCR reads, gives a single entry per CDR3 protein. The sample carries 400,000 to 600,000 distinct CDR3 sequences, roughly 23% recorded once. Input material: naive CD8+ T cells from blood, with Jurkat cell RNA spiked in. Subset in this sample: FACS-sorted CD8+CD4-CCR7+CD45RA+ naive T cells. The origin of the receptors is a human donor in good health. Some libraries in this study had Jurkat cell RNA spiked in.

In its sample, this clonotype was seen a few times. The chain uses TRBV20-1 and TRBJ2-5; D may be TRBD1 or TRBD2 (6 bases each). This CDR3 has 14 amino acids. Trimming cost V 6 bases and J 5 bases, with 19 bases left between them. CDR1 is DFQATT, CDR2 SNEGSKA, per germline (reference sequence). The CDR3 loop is CSADPTGAGETQYF. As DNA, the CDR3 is TGCAGTGCCGACCCTACGGGGGCCGGGGAGACCCAGTACTTC.

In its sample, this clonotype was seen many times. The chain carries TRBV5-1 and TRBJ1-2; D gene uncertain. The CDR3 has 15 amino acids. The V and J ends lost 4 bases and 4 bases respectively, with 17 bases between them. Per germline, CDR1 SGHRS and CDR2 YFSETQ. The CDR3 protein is CASSPQPTDTYGYTF. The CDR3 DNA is TGCGCCAGCAGCCCTCAACCGACGGATACCTATGGCTACACCTTC.

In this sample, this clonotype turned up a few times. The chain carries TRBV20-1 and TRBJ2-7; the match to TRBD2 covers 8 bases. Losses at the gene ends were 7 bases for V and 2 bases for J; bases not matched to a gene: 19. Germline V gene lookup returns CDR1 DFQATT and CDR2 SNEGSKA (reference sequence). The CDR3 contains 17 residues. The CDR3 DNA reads TGCAGTGGCCGGCAGGGTCCCCACCTAGCGGGTACCTACGAGCAGTACTTC. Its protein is CSGRQGPHLAGTYEQYF.

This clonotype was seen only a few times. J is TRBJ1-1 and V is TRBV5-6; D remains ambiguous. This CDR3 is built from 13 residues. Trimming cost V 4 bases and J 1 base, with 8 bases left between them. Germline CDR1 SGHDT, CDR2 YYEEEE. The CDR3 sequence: CASSRPKNTEAFF. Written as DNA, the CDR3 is TGTGCCAGCAGCAGGCCCAAGAACACTGAAGCTTTCTTT.

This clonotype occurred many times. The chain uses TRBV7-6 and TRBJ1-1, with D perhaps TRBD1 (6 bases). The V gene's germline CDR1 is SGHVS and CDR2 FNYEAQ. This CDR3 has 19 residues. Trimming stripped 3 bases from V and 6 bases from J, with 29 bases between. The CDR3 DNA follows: TGTGCCAGCAGCTTTATTGGGGGCCTAGAGACTACGGGAGACCCTGAAGCTTTCTTT. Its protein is CASSFIGGLETTGDPEAFF.

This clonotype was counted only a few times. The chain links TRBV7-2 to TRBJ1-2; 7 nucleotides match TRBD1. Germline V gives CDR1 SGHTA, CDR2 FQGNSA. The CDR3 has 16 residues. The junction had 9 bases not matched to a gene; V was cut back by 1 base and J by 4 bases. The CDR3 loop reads CASSLELGGDSYGYTF. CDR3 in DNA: TGTGCCAGCAGCTTAGAATTGGGGGGGGACAGCTATGGCTACACCTTC.

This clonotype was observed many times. Here the CDR3 DNA reads TGTGCCAGCAGCCCTACCCAGGGATGGGGCTACACCTTC. Encoded protein: CASSPTQGWGYTF. The rearrangement joins TRBV12-3 or TRBV12-4 to TRBJ1-2, with D possibly being TRBD1 (5 bases). The V end was cut by 6 bases, the J end by 8 bases, with 16 bases between. The CDR3 loop spans 13 amino acids.

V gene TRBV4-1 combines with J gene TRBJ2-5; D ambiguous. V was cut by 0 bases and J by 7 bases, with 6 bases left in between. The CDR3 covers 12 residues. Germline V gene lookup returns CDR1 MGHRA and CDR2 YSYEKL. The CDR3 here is CASSQDGRTQYF. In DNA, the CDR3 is TGCGCCAGCAGCCAAGATGGGCGGACCCAGTACTTC.

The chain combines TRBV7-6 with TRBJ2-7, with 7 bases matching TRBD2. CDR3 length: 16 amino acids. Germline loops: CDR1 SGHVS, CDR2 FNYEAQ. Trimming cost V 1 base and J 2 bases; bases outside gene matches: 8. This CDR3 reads CASSLGDESGAYEQYF. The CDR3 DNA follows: TGTGCCAGCAGCTTAGGGGACGAGAGCGGGGCCTACGAGCAGTACTTC.

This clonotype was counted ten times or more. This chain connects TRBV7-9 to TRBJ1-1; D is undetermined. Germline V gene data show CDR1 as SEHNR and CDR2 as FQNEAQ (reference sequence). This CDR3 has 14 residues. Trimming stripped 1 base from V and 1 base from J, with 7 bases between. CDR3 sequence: CASSLGPGNTEAFF. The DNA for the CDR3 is TGTGCCAGCAGCTTAGGGCCCGGGAACACTGAAGCTTTCTTT.

The CDR3 protein is CASSPSVGGTYEQYF. The CDR3, as DNA: TGTGCCAGCAGTCCTTCCGTGGGGGGAACCTACGAGCAGTACTTC. V usage is TRBV6-5 and J usage is TRBJ2-7, with D possibly matching TRBD2 (6 bases). Per the germline V gene, CDR1 is MNHEY and CDR2 is SVGAGI. The CDR3 spans 15 residues. V lost 5 bases to trimming and J lost 2 bases, with 16 bases between them.

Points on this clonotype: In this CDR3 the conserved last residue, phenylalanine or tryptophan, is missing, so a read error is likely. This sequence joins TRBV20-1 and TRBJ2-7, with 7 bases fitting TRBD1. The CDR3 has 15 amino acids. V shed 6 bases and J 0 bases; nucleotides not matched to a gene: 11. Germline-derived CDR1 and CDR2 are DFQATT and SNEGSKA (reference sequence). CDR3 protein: CSARSTGTASYEQYL. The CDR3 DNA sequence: TGCAGTGCCCGAAGCACCGGGACAGCCTCCTACGAGCAGTACTTA.

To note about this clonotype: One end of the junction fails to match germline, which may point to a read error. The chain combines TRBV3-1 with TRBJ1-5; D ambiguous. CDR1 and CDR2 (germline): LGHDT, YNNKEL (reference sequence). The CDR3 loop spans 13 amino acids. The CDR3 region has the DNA TGTGCCAACAGCCAACAGTTCAATCAGCCCCAGCATTTT. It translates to CANSQQFNQPQHF.

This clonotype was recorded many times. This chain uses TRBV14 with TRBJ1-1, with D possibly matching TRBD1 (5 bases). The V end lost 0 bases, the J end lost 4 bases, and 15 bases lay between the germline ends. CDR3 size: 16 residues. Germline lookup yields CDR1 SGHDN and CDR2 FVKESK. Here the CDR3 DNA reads TGTGCCAGCAGCCAAGATCGTTGGCCAGGGCCCACTGAAGCTTTCTTT. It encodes CASSQDRWPGPTEAFF.

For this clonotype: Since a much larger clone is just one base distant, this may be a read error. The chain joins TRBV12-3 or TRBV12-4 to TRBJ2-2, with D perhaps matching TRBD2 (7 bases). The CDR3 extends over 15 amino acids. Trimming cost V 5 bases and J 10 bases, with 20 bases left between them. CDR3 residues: CASSPPGGQNEELFF. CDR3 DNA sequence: TGTGCCAGCAGTCCCCCCGGGGGGCAGAACGAGGAGCTGTTTTTT.

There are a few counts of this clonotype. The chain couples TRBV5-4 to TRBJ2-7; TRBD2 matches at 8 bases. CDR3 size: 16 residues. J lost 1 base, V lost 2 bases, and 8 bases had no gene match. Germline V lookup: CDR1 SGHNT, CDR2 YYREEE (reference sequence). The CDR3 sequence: CASSLFETSESYEQYF. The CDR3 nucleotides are TGTGCCAGCAGCTTATTCGAGACTAGCGAATCCTACGAGCAGTACTTC.

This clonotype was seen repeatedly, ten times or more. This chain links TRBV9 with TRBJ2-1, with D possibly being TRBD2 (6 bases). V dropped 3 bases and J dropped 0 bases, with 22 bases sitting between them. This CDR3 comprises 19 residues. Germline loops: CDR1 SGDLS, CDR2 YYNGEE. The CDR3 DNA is TGTGCCAGCAGCGGGATCCCTCGGGTAGGAGGGATCTCCTACAATGAGCAGTTCTTC. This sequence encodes CASSGIPRVGGISYNEQFF.

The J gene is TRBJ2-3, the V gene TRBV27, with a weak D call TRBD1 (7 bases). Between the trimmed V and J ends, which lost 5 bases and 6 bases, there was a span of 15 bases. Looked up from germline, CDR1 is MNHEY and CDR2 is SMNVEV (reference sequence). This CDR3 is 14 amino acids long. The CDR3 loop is CASSPEGARDTQYF. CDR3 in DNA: TGTGCCAGCAGTCCGGAGGGGGCACGGGATACGCAGTATTTT.

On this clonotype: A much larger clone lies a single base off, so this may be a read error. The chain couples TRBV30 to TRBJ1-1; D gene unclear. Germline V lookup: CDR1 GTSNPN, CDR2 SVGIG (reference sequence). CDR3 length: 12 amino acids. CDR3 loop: CTWSAEGPTAFF. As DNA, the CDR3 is TGTACCTGGAGTGCCGAGGGTCCGACAGCTTTCTTT.

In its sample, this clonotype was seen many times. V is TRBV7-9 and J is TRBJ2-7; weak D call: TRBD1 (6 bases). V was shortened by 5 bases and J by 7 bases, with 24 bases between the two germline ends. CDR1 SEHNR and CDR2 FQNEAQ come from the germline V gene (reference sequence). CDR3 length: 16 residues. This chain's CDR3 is CASSPAWDTEGREQYF. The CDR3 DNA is TGTGCCAGCAGCCCTGCTTGGGACACCGAGGGGAGAGAGCAGTACTTC. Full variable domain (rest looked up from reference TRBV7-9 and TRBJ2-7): DTGVSQNPRHKITKRGQNVTFRCDPISEHNRLYWYRQTLGQGPEFLTYFQNEAQLEKSRLLSDRFSAERPKGSFSTLEIQRTEQGDSAMYLCASSPAWDTEGREQYFGPGTRLTVT.

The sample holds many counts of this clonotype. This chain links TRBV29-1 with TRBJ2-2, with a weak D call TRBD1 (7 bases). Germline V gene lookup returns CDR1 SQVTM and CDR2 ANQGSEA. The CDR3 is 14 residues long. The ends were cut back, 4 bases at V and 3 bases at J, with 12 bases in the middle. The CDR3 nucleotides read TGCAGCGTTGCAGGGGGGATAGACACCGGGGAGCTGTTTTTT. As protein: CSVAGGIDTGELFF.

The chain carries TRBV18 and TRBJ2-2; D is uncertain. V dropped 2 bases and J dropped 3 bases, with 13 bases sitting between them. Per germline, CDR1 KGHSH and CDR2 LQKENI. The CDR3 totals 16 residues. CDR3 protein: CASSPSLGKDTGELFF. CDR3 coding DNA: TGTGCCAGCTCACCATCATTAGGGAAAGACACCGGGGAGCTGTTTTTT.

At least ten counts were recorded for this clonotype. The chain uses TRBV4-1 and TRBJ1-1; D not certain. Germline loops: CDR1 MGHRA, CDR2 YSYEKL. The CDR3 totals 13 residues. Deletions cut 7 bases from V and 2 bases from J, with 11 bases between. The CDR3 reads CASTSGANTEAFF. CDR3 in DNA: TGCGCCAGCACAAGCGGAGCAAACACTGAAGCTTTCTTT.

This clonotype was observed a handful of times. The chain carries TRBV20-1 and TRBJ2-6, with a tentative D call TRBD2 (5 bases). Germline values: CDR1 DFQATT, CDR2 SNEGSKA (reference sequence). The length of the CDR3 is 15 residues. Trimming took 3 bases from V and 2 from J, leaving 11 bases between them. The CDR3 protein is CSARPREPGANVLTF. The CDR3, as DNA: TGCAGTGCTAGGCCGAGGGAACCTGGGGCCAACGTCCTGACTTTC.

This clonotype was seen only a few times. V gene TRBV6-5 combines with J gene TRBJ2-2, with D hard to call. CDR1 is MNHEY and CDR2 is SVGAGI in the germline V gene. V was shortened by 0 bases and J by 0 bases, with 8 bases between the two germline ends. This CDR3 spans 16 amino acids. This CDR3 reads CASSYSGQPNTGELFF. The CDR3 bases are TGTGCCAGCAGTTACTCCGGTCAGCCGAACACCGGGGAGCTGTTTTTT.